A selection of T cell receptor beta chains follows, all from one sample in a study of CD8 T cells in ankylosing spondylitis. TCRdb fed the 5' RACE reads into MiXCR, producing one record per CDR3 protein. The table lists 30,000 to 45,000 distinct CDR3 sequences, approximately 6% of them singletons, with roughly 12% in the top ten. Sample: blood, either unsorted or a sorted T cell fraction (not recorded which). The receptors come from a male donor with ankylosing spondylitis or in good health (not recorded which). The CDR3 runs from the conserved cysteine through the conserved F or W. Each record gives: D gene, clone size, V gene, J gene, CDR3 DNA, CDR3 protein. The D gene is left open where the match is weak. Clone size is not always given. Where it is, it says once, few, many or a class for expanded clones.

>NA|many|TRBV6-5|TRBJ2-7
TGTGCCAGCAGTTCGGACGCTCCCTACGAGCAGTACTTC
CASSSDAPYEQYF
>NA|many|TRBV11-2|TRBJ1-1
TGTGCCAGCAGCCCGTCGACAAACACTGAAGCTTTCTTT
CASSPSTNTEAFF
>NA|many|TRBV5-1|TRBJ2-1
TGCGCCAGCAGCTTCCCCCCCCCCTCTGTCCTAGAAGGCTCCTACAATGAGCAGTTCTTC
CASSFPPPSVLEGSYNEQFF
>NA|many|TRBV29-1|TRBJ2-4
TGCAGCTACCGACGGTCCAAAAACATTCAGTACTTC
CSYRRSKNIQYF
>TRBD1|many|TRBV10-3|TRBJ1-1
TGTGCCATCACCTCAGGGGGAGAAGCTTTCTTT
CAITSGGEAFF
>NA|many|TRBV9|TRBJ2-4
TGTGCCAGCAGCGTTGGAGACAGTAGCAAAAACATTCAGTACTTC
CASSVGDSSKNIQYF
>NA|many|TRBV5-1|TRBJ2-7
TGCGCCAGCAGTCTCGCAGGGTTTGCGTACGAGCAGTACTTC
CASSLAGFAYEQYF
>TRBD1|once|TRBV19|TRBJ2-2
TGTGCCAGTAGTCCTATCGACAGGGGAGGCACCGGGGAGCTGTTTTTT
CASSPIDRGGTGELFF
>NA|many|TRBV20-1|TRBJ1-2
TGCAGTGCTCCACAGGGTGACTATGGCTACACCTTC
CSAPQGDYGYTF
>TRBD1|many|TRBV12-3/TRBV12-4|TRBJ1-2
TGTGCCAGCAGCGAACAGGGGGTAGATGGCTACACCTTC
CASSEQGVDGYTF
>TRBD1|many|TRBV18|TRBJ2-7
TGTGCCAGCGGCCTACAGGGGTCAGGATACGAGCAGTACTTC
CASGLQGSGYEQYF
>TRBD1|many|TRBV7-9|TRBJ2-7
TGTGCCTGCAACGCCGGGACAGGGGCCTACGAGCAGTACTTC
CACNAGTGAYEQYF
>TRBD2|many|TRBV20-1|TRBJ2-3
TGCTGTGCTAGAGGGGGACTAGCGGGTAGCACAGATACGCAGTATTTT
CCARGGLAGSTDTQYF
>TRBD2|many|TRBV12-3/TRBV12-4|TRBJ2-5
TGTGCCAGCAGTCCTAGCGGGATAACCTCCGGGACCCAGTACTTC
CASSPSGITSGTQYF
>NA|many|TRBV6-5|TRBJ2-1
TGTGCCAGCAGCCGGACAGGAGGGAATGAGCAGTTCTTC
CASSRTGGNEQFF
>NA|many|TRBV29-1|TRBJ2-1
TGCAGCGCCAAAGGACAGAACTCCTACAATGAGCAGTTCTTC
CSAKGQNSYNEQFF
>NA|many|TRBV6-1|TRBJ2-7
TGTGCCAGCAGTGAGCCAGGAAAAAAAACCTACGAGCAGTACTTC
CASSEPGKKTYEQYF
>TRBD2|many|TRBV14|TRBJ2-5
TGTGCCAGCAGCCAGAAGACGGTCGCGGGAGGATGGGAGACCCAGTACTTC
CASSQKTVAGGWETQYF
>TRBD2|many|TRBV20-1|TRBJ2-1
TGCAGTGCTAACCCACTAGCGAATGAGCAGTTCTTC
CSANPLANEQFF
>NA|many|TRBV20-1|TRBJ2-5
TGCAGTGCTAGGATAGGCGTACAAGAGACCCAGTACTTC
CSARIGVQETQYF
>NA|many|TRBV9|TRBJ1-1
TGTGCCAGCAGCGTAGAGTCACGAGGGGAAGCTTTCTTT
CASSVESRGEAFF
>NA|many|TRBV11-3|TRBJ2-7
TGTGCCAGCAGCTCATACGACAGACCTTACGAGCAGTACTTC
CASSSYDRPYEQYF
>NA|many|TRBV5-1|TRBJ1-2
TGCGCCAGCAGCTTGGAAGGCATGTCTAGGTCTGGCTACACCTTC
CASSLEGMSRSGYTF
>NA|many|TRBV20-1|TRBJ2-3
TGCAGTGCCGGATTATACGGCACAGATACGCAGTATTTT
CSAGLYGTDTQYF
>TRBD2|many|TRBV9|TRBJ2-1
TGTGCCAGCAGCTCACAGCGGGGGCCAATGAATGAGCAGTTCTTC
CASSSQRGPMNEQFF
>TRBD1|NA|TRBV7-9|TRBJ2-7
TGTGCCAGCAGCGAAGGACAGGGGCTATACTACGAGCAGTACTTC
CASSEGQGLYYEQYF
>NA|many|TRBV4-3|TRBJ2-7
TGCGCCAGCAGCCAAGGGGTTTCCTACGAGCAGTACTTC
CASSQGVSYEQYF
>NA|many|TRBV7-2|TRBJ2-7
TGTGCCAGCAGCTCTAGGGGGGCCTCTGGCCCCCCGCAGTACTTC
CASSSRGASGPPQYF
>NA|many|TRBV20-1|TRBJ1-2
TGCAGTGCGGTTGGAGGGGACATTGTTCGGAGCACCTTC
CSAVGGDIVRSTF
>NA|NA|TRBV20-1|TRBJ2-1
TGCAGTCGGCGACGGGCAGGGGTACACAATGAGCAGTTCTTC
CSRRRAGVHNEQFF
>NA|many|TRBV4-3|TRBJ2-7
TGCGCCAGCAGCCAAGAGAAGTGGTCCGAGACCTACGAGCAGTACTTC
CASSQEKWSETYEQYF
>TRBD1|NA|TRBV29-1|TRBJ1-5
TGCAGCGTTGATATCGTCCTGACAGGGATTTTT
CSVDIVLTGIF
>TRBD1|few|TRBV19|TRBJ2-6
TGTGCCAGTAGTTCGCAGGGGGCCGGGGCCAACGTCCTGACTTTC
CASSSQGAGANVLTF
>TRBD1|many|TRBV28|TRBJ1-5
TGTGCCAGCAGTCCCCTACGACAGGGGAGACAGCCCCAGCATTTT
CASSPLRQGRQPQHF
>TRBD2|many|TRBV5-1|TRBJ2-3
TGCGCCAGCAGCCAAGGACTAGCGGGAGCAACTAGCACAGATACGCAGTATTTT
CASSQGLAGATSTDTQYF
>NA|many|TRBV7-9|TRBJ1-1
TGTGCCAGCAGCTTCTTCGTTCCCGGGGTTAGTGAAGCTTTCTTT
CASSFFVPGVSEAFF
>TRBD1|NA|TRBV7-9|TRBJ1-2
TGTGCCAGCAGCGTCTCGGACAGGGTGTCTGGCTACACCTTC
CASSVSDRVSGYTF
>NA|few|TRBV5-1|TRBJ2-7
TGCGCCAGCAGCTTGGAGGCAGGGGTATCCTACGAGCAGTACTTC
CASSLEAGVSYEQYF
>NA|many|TRBV27|TRBJ2-1
TGTGCCAGCAGCATATCTAGTCCTGCCTACAATGAGCAGTTCTTC
CASSISSPAYNEQFF
>TRBD2|NA|TRBV20-1|TRBJ2-1
TGCAGTGCTAGGTGGGGACGGGTAGCGGGAGTAAAGTACAATGAGCAGTTCTTC
CSARWGRVAGVKYNEQFF
>NA|many|TRBV5-1|TRBJ2-1
TGCGCCAGCAGCCACGGGACTCCCCGCAGTGAGCAGTTCTTC
CASSHGTPRSEQFF
>NA|many|TRBV12-3/TRBV12-4|TRBJ2-5
TGTGCCAGCAGTTCTCTGGACCAAGAGACCCAGTACTTC
CASSSLDQETQYF
>NA|many|TRBV20-1|TRBJ2-3
TGCAGTGCTAGCTTCGTCGATACGCAGTATTTT
CSASFVDTQYF
>NA|many|TRBV18|TRBJ1-5
TGTGCCAGCTCACCACGGCCTGTCCTTTTAGGCAATCAGCCCCAGCATTTT
CASSPRPVLLGNQPQHF
>TRBD1|many|TRBV4-2|TRBJ2-1
TGTGCCAGCAGCCTCCGACCGGGACAGGACTACAATGAGCAGTTCTTC
CASSLRPGQDYNEQFF
>TRBD1|many|TRBV20-1|TRBJ2-1
TGCAGTGCTGTGACAGGGTTTGGTGAGCAGTTCTTC
CSAVTGFGEQFF
>NA|NA|TRBV7-9|TRBJ1-1
TGTGCCAGCAGCTTGATGGCGGTGAACACTGAAGCTTTCTTT
CASSLMAVNTEAFF
>TRBD2|many|TRBV30|TRBJ2-2
TGTGCCTGGAGAGCGGGGGTCCCCGGGGAGCTGTTTTTT
CAWRAGVPGELFF
>TRBD2|NA|TRBV28|TRBJ2-5
TGTGCCAGCAGCCTAGCGGGGAGGTCAGAGACCCAGTACTTC
CASSLAGRSETQYF
>TRBD1|few|TRBV5-1|TRBJ2-7
TGCGCCAGCAGCTTCGGACAGGGTAGCGCCGAGCAGTACTTC
CASSFGQGSAEQYF
>TRBD2|many|TRBV20-1|TRBJ2-1
TGCAGTGCTAGAGATCCCAGCGGGGCTCACAATGAGCAGTTCTTC
CSARDPSGAHNEQFF
>TRBD2|many|TRBV20-1|TRBJ2-2
TGCAGTGCTAGAGCGAAACCAGCGGGAGGGTTCGCGAACACCGGGGAGCTGTTTTTT
CSARAKPAGGFANTGELFF
>NA|many|TRBV28|TRBJ2-1
TGTGCCAGCAGTTTAGGGGTGGGTCCCTACAATGAGCAGTTCTTC
CASSLGVGPYNEQFF
>NA|many|TRBV5-6|TRBJ2-5
TGTGCCAGCCAACCCCAATTAGCGTCAGAGACCCAGTACTTC
CASQPQLASETQYF